The present T cell receptor (beta chain) was sequenced within a study of T cells in Graves' hyperthyroidism and ophthalmopathy. Regarding the study as a whole: Most thyroid clonotypes that were expanded above 0.001 also turned up in blood.

This clonotype was observed many times. What it binds is not known. The TCR beta CDR3 regions underwent amplification using RNA transcripts as the source. The HTBI set primed first-round TCR CDR3 RT-PCR. TCRdb processed the multiplex PCR reads anew with MiXCR; each CDR3 protein has one entry. The sample lists around 520,000 distinct CDR3 sequences, 13% to 15% occurring once. V lost 2 bases, J lost 3 bases, and 10 bases lay in between. Germline CDR1 reads SNHLY; CDR2 reads FYNNEI. The CDR3 totals 14 residues. The rearrangement links TRBV2 to TRBJ2-5; maybe TRBD1 (6 bases). The source is a woman in her late teens or twenties with Graves' hyperthyroidism. Source material: blood. CDR3 loop: CASSERTAKETQYF. CDR3 coding DNA: TGTGCCAGCAGTGAACGGACAGCAAAAGAGACCCAGTACTTC.